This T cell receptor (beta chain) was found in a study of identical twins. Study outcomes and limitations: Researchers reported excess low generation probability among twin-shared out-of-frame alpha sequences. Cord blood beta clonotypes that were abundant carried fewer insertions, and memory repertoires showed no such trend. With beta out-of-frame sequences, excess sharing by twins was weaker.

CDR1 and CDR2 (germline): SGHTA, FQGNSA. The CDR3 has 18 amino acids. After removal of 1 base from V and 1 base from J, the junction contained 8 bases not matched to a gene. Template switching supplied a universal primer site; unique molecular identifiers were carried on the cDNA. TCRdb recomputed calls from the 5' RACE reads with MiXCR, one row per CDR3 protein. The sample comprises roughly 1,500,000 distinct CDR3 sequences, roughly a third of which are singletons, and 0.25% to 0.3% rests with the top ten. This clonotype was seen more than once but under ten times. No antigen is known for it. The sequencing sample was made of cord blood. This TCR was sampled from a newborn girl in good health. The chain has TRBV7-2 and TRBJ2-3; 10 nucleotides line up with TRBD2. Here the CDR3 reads CASSLGLAGEEGTDTQYF. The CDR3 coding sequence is TGTGCCAGCAGCTTAGGTCTAGCGGGAGAAGAAGGCACAGATACGCAGTATTTT.